These 22 T cell receptor beta chains were all obtained from the same sample, sequenced in a study of blood T cells in healthy people across ages. A second PCR of roughly 7 to 11 cycles used a sample-barcoded 5' primer and a J-beta primer mix. TCRdb redid the calling of the 5' RACE reads with MiXCR, one entry per CDR3 protein. The table records 700,000 or so distinct CDR3 sequences, about 20% of them present only once. The sample comprised blood. These TCRs come from a man between 70 and 80 years old in good health.

This clonotype has more than one count but fewer than ten. This rearrangement joins TRBV4-1 to TRBJ2-1, with D perhaps given as TRBD1 or TRBD2 (6 bases each). V lost 0 bases and J 2 bases, leaving 11 bases between the germline ends. Looked up from germline, CDR1 is MGHRA and CDR2 is YSYEKL. The CDR3 contains 16 residues. Here the CDR3 DNA reads TGCGCCAGCAGCCAAGATGGGGGGCACGCCTACAATGAGCAGTTCTTC. It specifies CASSQDGGHAYNEQFF.

The chain couples TRBV24-1 to TRBJ2-3, with D possibly matching TRBD1 (7 bases). Germline V gives CDR1 KGHDR, CDR2 SFDVKD. The CDR3 is 12 amino acids. Deletions cut 9 bases from V and 8 bases from J, with 14 bases between. The CDR3 region has the DNA TGTGCCACCGGGACAGAGGGGGGTACGCAGTATTTT. Its translation is CATGTEGGTQYF.

This rearrangement joins TRBV20-1 to TRBJ2-3; TRBD2 is a possible D gene (5 bases). V lost 5 bases and J 2 bases, leaving 8 bases between the germline ends. The CDR3 runs 12 residues. Germline assignment: CDR1 DFQATT and CDR2 SNEGSKA (reference sequence). CDR3 sequence: CSADYNTDTQYF. The DNA for the CDR3 is TGCAGTGCTGACTACAACACAGATACGCAGTATTTT.

This clonotype showed up just a few times. The rearrangement uses TRBV29-1 and TRBJ2-1, with TRBD2 identical over 14 bases. J was trimmed by 6 bases and V by 7 bases; bases with no gene match: 2. Germline V gene lookup returns CDR1 SQVTM and CDR2 ANQGSEA. The CDR3 totals 13 residues. The CDR3 sequence is CSGGLAGANEQFF. The CDR3, as DNA: TGCAGCGGGGGACTAGCGGGAGCCAATGAGCAGTTCTTC.

This chain joins TRBV10-3 and TRBJ2-2, with 8 bases that match TRBD1. The CDR3 consists of 15 residues. Germline trimming cut 6 bases from V and 1 base from J; bases unmatched to any gene: 4. Germline lookup yields CDR1 ENHRY and CDR2 SYGVKD. CDR3 amino acids: CAIRPGTGNTGELFF. In DNA, the CDR3 is TGTGCCATCAGGCCCGGGACAGGGAACACCGGGGAGCTGTTTTTT.

This clonotype has just a few counts. The V call is TRBV30, the J call TRBJ1-2, with D maybe TRBD1 (6 bases). Trimming shortened V by 0 bases and J by 4 bases, and 12 bases separated the two germline ends. In germline, CDR1 is GTSNPN, CDR2 SVGIG (reference sequence). This CDR3 comprises 14 residues. This CDR3 is CAWSVGGHSYGYTF. CDR3 coding DNA: TGTGCCTGGAGTGTCGGGGGGCACTCCTATGGCTACACCTTC.

The genes are TRBV4-3 and TRBJ2-6, with D hard to call. Looked up from germline, CDR1 is LGHNA and CDR2 is YSLEER. V was clipped by 0 bases and J by 2 bases, with 8 bases between them. The CDR3 covers 16 residues. The CDR3 sequence: CASSQDYGTGANVLTF. In nucleotides, the CDR3 is TGCGCCAGCAGCCAAGATTACGGTACTGGGGCCAACGTCCTGACTTTC.

The CDR3 nucleotides read TGCGCCAGCAGCTTGGTATCCACCACCCTAGACGAGCAGTACTTC. Protein sequence: CASSLVSTTLDEQYF. The gene calls are TRBV5-1 and TRBJ2-5; D gene unclear. The J call may be mistaken, given a closer DNA end match to TRBJ2-7. This CDR3 spans 15 amino acids. The germline V gene has CDR1 SGHRS and CDR2 YFSETQ.

This clonotype was picked up a small number of times. CDR3 in amino acids: CASMPGVPEQYV. The CDR3, as DNA: TGTGCCAGCATGCCCGGAGTTCCCGAGCAGTACGTC. J is TRBJ2-7 and V is TRBV21-1. TRBV21-1 is a pseudogene locus. The CDR3 consists of 12 residues.

This clonotype was seen many times. The J gene is TRBJ2-7, the V gene TRBV3-1; D is ambiguous. Trimming left V 4 bases short and J 0 bases short, with 10 bases between. The germline CDR1 and CDR2 sequences are LGHDT and YNNKEL (reference sequence). CDR3 length: 14 residues. The CDR3 DNA reads as TGTGCCAGCAGCCTCAGACAAGGCTCCTACGAGCAGTACTTC. Amino acids: CASSLRQGSYEQYF.

The V call is TRBV29-1, the J call TRBJ2-5, with D perhaps matching TRBD2 (6 bases). The J call may be faulty, since TRBJ2-1 better matches the DNA end. Germline V gene lookup returns CDR1 SQVTM and CDR2 ANQGSEA. The CDR3 runs 11 residues. The CDR3 region is CSVGDLKGQFF. DNA for the CDR3: TGCAGCGTTGGGGACTTGAAGGGGCAGTTCTTC.

At least ten counts were recorded for this clonotype. The V gene is TRBV12-3 or TRBV12-4, the J gene TRBJ2-5, with 9 bases fitting TRBD2. This CDR3 spans 13 amino acids. V lost 6 bases, J lost 2 bases, and 1 base stayed unmatched. CDR3 in DNA: TGTGCCAGCAGGACTAGCGGTCAAGAGACCCAGTACTTC. Residues: CASRTSGQETQYF.

This clonotype was found a few times. The V call is TRBV7-6, the J call TRBJ1-6; a possible D gene is TRBD1 (6 bases). In germline, CDR1 is SGHVS, CDR2 FNYEAQ. The V gene lost 1 base and the J gene lost 8 bases, with 6 bases spanning the gap. The CDR3 spans 13 residues. The CDR3 DNA follows: TGTGCCAGCAGCTTAGAGGGGGATTCACCCCTCCACTTT. Translated: CASSLEGDSPLHF.

The gene calls are TRBV28 and TRBJ1-4; TRBD1 matches at 7 bases. Germline V gene sequence: CDR1 MDHEN, CDR2 SYDVKM. V lost 2 bases, J lost 12 bases, and 6 bases stayed unmatched. This CDR3 is built from 13 residues. CDR3 nucleotides: TGTGCCAGCAGTTTAGTACAGGGGCTGCAACTGTTTTTT. It specifies CASSLVQGLQLFF.

The CDR3 region is CASNRRGGYTGELFF. DNA for the CDR3: TGTGCCAGTAACCGGAGAGGGGGTTACACCGGGGAGCTGTTTTTT. The rearrangement uses TRBV19 and TRBJ2-2; tentative D call: TRBD1 (6 bases). The CDR3 consists of 15 residues. Germline CDR1 is LNHDA and CDR2 is SQIVND (reference sequence). Trimming shortened V by 7 bases and J by 3 bases, and 15 bases separated the two germline ends.

This clonotype was counted between two and nine times. The chain recombines TRBV20-1 with TRBJ1-6; possible D gene TRBD1, 5 bases. The germline V and J ends were trimmed by 3 bases and 2 bases, with 17 bases remaining between them. The germline gives CDR1 DFQATT, CDR2 SNEGSKA (reference sequence). The CDR3 covers 17 residues. CDR3 amino acids: CSARPPREGAYNSPLHF. The CDR3 nucleotides are TGCAGTGCTAGGCCCCCGAGGGAAGGGGCCTATAATTCACCCCTCCACTTT.

This clonotype occurred a few times. The chain links TRBV12-3 or TRBV12-4 to TRBJ2-5; D is possibly TRBD1 (6 bases). Matching the DNA end better, TRBJ2-1 makes the J call doubtful. The CDR3 consists of 13 residues. As DNA, the CDR3 is TGTGCCAGCAGCCCCGGCCTAGGGGGTGAGCAGTTCTTC. Its protein product is CASSPGLGGEQFF.

This chain uses TRBV7-3 with TRBJ2-3, with D perhaps TRBD2 (6 bases). Trimming shortened V by 0 bases and J by 0 bases, and 16 bases separated the two germline ends. The germline gives CDR1 SGHTA, CDR2 FQGTGA. CDR3 length: 18 amino acids. This CDR3 reads CASSLTLFSGRSTDTQYF. As DNA, the CDR3 is TGTGCCAGCAGCTTAACCCTATTTAGCGGTAGAAGCACAGATACGCAGTATTTT.

The rearrangement links TRBV2 to TRBJ1-5; TRBD1 agrees at 9 bases. CDR3 length equals 15 residues. Looked up from germline, CDR1 is SNHLY and CDR2 is FYNNEI. The ends lost 6 bases at V and 2 bases at J; junction bases unmatched: 5. The CDR3 bases are TGTGCCAGCAGAACGGGACAGGGAGGCAATCAGCCCCAGCATTTT. It codes for CASRTGQGGNQPQHF.

This clonotype was seen a few times. An end of the junction does not agree with germline; a read error may underlie this. The genes are TRBV5-1 and TRBJ2-3; weak D call: TRBD2 (5 bases). The CDR3 totals 12 residues. Germline assignment: CDR1 SGHRS and CDR2 YFSETQ. The CDR3 here is CASSLGGDAQYF. CDR3 DNA sequence: TGCGCCAGCAGCTTGGGGGGAGATGCGCAGTATTTT.

In its sample, this clonotype was seen a few times. This sequence joins TRBV5-1 and TRBJ2-1; possibly TRBD1 or TRBD2 for D (6 bases each). Germline CDR1 is SGHRS and CDR2 is YFSETQ. The CDR3 is 17 residues long. Trimming stripped 3 bases from V and 3 bases from J, with 19 bases between. For the CDR3, the DNA is TGCGCCAGCAGCTCAGGTCCCGGGGGCCTAGTCTACAATGAGCAGTTCTTC. This gives the protein CASSSGPGGLVYNEQFF.

The genes are TRBV3-1 and TRBJ1-2, with 7 bases aligning to TRBD1. J was trimmed by 0 bases and V by 4 bases; bases with no gene match: 11. The CDR3 covers 17 residues. The V gene's germline CDR1 is LGHDT and CDR2 YNNKEL (reference sequence). The CDR3 region has the DNA TGTGCCAGCAGCCCTCCGCAGGGGGGCGACCCTAACTATGGCTACACCTTC. Translated, it gives CASSPPQGGDPNYGYTF.